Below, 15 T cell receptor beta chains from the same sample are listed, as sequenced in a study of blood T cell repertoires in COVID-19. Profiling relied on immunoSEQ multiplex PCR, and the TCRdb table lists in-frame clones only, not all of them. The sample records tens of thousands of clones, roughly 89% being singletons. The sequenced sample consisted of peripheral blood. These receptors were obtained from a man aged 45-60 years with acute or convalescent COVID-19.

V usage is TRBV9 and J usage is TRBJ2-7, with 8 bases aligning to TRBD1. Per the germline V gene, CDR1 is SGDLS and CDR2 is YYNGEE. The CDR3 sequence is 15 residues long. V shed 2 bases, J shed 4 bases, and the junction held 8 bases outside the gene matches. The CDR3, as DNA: TGTGCCAGCAGCGTGACAGGGGATGCTAGGTACGAGCAGTACTTC. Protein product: CASSVTGDARYEQYF.

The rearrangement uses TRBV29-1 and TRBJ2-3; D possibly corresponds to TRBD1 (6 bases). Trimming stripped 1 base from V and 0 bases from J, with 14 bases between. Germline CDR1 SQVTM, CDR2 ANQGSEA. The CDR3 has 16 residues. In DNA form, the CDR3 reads TGCAGCGTTGAAGGGTTACAGGGCCCTAGCACAGATACGCAGTATTTT. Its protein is CSVEGLQGPSTDTQYF.

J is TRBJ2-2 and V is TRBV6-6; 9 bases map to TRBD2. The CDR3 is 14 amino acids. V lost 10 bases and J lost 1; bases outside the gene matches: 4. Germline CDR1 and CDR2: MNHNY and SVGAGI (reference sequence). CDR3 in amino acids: CATQTSGNTGELFF. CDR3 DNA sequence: TGTGCCACCCAGACTAGCGGGAACACCGGGGAGCTGTTTTTT.

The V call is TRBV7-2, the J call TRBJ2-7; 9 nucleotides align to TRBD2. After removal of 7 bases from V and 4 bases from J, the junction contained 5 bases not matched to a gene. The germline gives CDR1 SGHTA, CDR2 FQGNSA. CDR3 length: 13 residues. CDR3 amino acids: CASNPAGGYEQYF. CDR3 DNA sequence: TGTGCCAGCAATCCGGCGGGAGGGTACGAGCAGTACTTC.

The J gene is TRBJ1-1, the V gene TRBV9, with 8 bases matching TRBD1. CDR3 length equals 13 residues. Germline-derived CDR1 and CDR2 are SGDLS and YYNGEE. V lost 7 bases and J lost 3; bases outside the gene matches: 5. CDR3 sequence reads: CASGRGRDTEAFF. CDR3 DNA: TGTGCCAGCGGCAGGGGGCGGGACACTGAAGCTTTCTTT.

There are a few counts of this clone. CDR3 amino acids: CASSPQETQYF. The CDR3 DNA reads as TGTGCCAGCAGCCCGCAAGAGACCCAGTACTTC. The rearrangement links TRBV7-3 to TRBJ2-5; D is uncertain. CDR3 length: 11 residues. Trimming took off 5 bases at V and 2 bases at J, with 3 bases between the two ends. Per the germline V gene, CDR1 is SGHTA and CDR2 is FQGTGA.

CDR3 region: CASSSGQGAYEQYF. The CDR3 DNA reads as TGCGCCAGCAGCTCGGGACAGGGTGCCTACGAGCAGTACTTC. The genes are TRBV5-1 and TRBJ2-7; 9 bases fit TRBD1. V lost 3 bases to trimming and J lost 2 bases; unmatched junction nucleotides: 3. Germline V gene sequence: CDR1 SGHRS, CDR2 YFSETQ. The CDR3 has 14 residues. Supplemented by reference TRBV5-1 and TRBJ2-7, the full variable domain reads KAGVTQTPRYLIKTRGQQVTLSCSPISGHRSVSWYQQTPGQGLQFLFEYFSETQRNKGNFPGRFSGRQFSNSRSEMNVSTLELGDSALYLCASSSGQGAYEQYFGPGTRLTVT.

CDR3 DNA sequence: TGTGCCAGCAGCCACCAGACAGGAAGCTCCTACAATGAGCAGTTCTTC. This encodes CASSHQTGSSYNEQFF. The chain combines TRBV16 with TRBJ2-1; TRBD1 might be the D (6 bases). Looked up from germline, CDR1 is KGHSY and CDR2 is FQNENV. The ends were cut back, 3 bases at V and 0 bases at J, with 12 bases in the middle. The CDR3 sequence is 16 residues long.

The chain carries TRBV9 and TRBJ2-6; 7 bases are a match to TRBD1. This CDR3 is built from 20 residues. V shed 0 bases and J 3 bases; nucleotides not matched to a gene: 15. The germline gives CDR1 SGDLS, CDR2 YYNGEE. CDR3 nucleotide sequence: TGTGCCAGCAGCGTAGCAGTTGGGAAGGGGGCTCTGGGTGGGGCCAACGTCCTGACTTTC. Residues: CASSVAVGKGALGGANVLTF.

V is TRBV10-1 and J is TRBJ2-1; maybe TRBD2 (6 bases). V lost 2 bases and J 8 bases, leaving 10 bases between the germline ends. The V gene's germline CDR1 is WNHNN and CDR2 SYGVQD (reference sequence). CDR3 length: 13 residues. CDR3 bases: TGCGCCAGCAGTGAGGGCGAGCGGGATGAGCAGTTCTTC. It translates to CASSEGERDEQFF.

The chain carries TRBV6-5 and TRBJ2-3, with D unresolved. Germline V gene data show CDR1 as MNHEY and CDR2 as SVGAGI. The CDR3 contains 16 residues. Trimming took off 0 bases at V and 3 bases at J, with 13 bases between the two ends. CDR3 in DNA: TGTGCCAGCAGTTACTCGTTCGCTCTGCGGACAGATACGCAGTATTTT. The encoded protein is CASSYSFALRTDTQYF.

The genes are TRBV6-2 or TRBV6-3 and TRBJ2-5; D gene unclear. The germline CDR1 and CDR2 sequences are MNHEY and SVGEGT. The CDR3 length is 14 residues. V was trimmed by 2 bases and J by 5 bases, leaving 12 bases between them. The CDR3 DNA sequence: TGTGCCAGCAGTTACCGGGTTAAAGTGGAGACCCAGTACTTC. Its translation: CASSYRVKVETQYF.

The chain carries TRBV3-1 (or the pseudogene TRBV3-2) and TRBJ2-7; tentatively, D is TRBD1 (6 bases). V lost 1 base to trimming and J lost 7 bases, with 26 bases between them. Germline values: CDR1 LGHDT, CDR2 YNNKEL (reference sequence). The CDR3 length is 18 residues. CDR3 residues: CASSQADPSSNREREQYF. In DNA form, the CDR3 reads TGTGCCAGCAGCCAAGCCGACCCCAGCTCTAACAGGGAGCGGGAGCAGTACTTC.

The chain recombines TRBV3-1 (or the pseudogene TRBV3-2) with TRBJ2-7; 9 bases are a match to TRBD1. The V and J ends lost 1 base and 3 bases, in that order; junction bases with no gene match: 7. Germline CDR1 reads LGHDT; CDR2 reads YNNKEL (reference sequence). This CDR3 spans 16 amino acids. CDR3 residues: CASSQGIGTGIYEQYF. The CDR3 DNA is TGTGCCAGCAGCCAAGGGATTGGGACAGGGATCTACGAGCAGTACTTC.

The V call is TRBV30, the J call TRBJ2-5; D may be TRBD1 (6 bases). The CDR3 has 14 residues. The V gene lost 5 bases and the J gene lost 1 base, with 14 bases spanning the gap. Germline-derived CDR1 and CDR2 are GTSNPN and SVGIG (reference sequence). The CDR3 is CAWDLTGIQETQYF. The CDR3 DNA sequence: TGTGCCTGGGACTTAACAGGGATCCAAGAGACCCAGTACTTC. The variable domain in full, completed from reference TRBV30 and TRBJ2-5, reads SQTIHQWPATLVQPVGSPLSLECTVEGTSNPNLYWYRQAAGRGLQLLFYSVGIGQISSEVPQNLSASRPQDRQFILSSKKLLLSDSGFYLCAWDLTGIQETQYFGPGTRLLVL.